The next 3 T cell receptor beta chains were all read from a single sample in a study of blood T cell repertoires in COVID-19 (dated by TCRdb to between 2020 and 2021). Libraries were made using the immunoSEQ multiplex PCR assay. Imported from immuneACCESS, the table was reduced by TCRdb to in-frame sequences with V and J called. These copies leave out some clones; in studies compared against another copy, an unresolved V gene accounts for under half, and the cause of the remainder is not known. The sample profile shows roughly 400,000 clones; 87% of them were found once. The leading ten clones occupy about a tenth of the sample. Sequences were obtained from PBMCs or T cells enriched from blood (not recorded which). These receptors came from a woman aged 45-65 years who had recovered from COVID-19.

The J gene is TRBJ1-2, the V gene TRBV28, with D perhaps TRBD1 (6 bases). Trimming removed 1 base at V and 8 bases at J, with 14 bases between. Germline CDR1 MDHEN, CDR2 SYDVKM. The CDR3 has 14 residues. In DNA, the CDR3 is TGTGCCAGCAGTTTATATAATCAGGGGTTAGGCTACACCTTC. As protein: CASSLYNQGLGYTF.

This clone appeared a single time. The gene calls are TRBV7-3 and TRBJ2-5, with 14 bases matching TRBD2. This CDR3 is 14 amino acids long. The V gene end was trimmed by 6 bases and the J gene end by 7 bases; junction bases not matched to a gene: 4. Germline V gene sequence: CDR1 SGHTA, CDR2 FQGTGA. The DNA of the CDR3 is TGTGCCAGCAGTTCCGGACTAGCGGGGGGGACCCAGTACTTC. Amino acid sequence: CASSSGLAGGTQYF. Based on the CDR3 plus reference TRBV7-3 and TRBJ2-5, the full variable domain is GAGVSQTPSNKVTEKGKYVELRCDPISGHTALYWYRQSLGQGPEFLIYFQGTGAADDSGLPNDRFFAVRPEGSVSTLKIQRTERGDSAVYLCASSSGLAGGTQYFGPGTRLLVL.

The rearrangement uses TRBV7-3 and TRBJ2-1; 7 nucleotides agree with TRBD2. V was clipped by 1 base and J by 1 base; unmatched bases: 1. CDR3 length equals 15 residues. Germline loops: CDR1 SGHTA, CDR2 FQGTGA. This CDR3 is CASSLSGGSYNEQFF. The DNA for the CDR3 is TGTGCCAGCAGCTTAAGCGGGGGTTCCTACAATGAGCAGTTCTTC.